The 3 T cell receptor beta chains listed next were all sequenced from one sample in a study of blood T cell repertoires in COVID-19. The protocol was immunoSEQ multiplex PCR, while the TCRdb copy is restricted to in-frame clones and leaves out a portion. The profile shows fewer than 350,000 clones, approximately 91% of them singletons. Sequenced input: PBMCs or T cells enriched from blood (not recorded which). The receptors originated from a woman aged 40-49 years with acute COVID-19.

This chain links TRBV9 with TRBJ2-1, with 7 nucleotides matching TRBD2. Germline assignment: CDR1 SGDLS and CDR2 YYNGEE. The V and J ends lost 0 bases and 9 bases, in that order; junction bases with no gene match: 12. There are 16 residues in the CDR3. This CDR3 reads CASSVGQRGTPGEQFF. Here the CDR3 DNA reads TGTGCCAGCAGCGTAGGTCAGCGGGGAACGCCCGGTGAGCAGTTCTTC. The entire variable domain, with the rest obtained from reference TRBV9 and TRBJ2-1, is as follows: DSGVTQTPKHLITATGQRVTLRCSPRSGDLSVYWYQQSLDQGLQFLIQYYNGEERAKGNILERFSAQQFPDLHSELNLSSLELGDSALYFCASSVGQRGTPGEQFFGPGTRLTVL.

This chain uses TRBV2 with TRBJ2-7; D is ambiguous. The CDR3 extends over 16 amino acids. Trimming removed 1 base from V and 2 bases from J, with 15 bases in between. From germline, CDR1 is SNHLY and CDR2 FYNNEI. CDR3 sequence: CASSEESELITYEQYF. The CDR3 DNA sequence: TGTGCCAGCAGTGAAGAGTCAGAATTAATTACCTACGAGCAGTACTTC. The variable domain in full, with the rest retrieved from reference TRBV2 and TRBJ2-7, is EPEVTQTPSHQVTQMGQEVILRCVPISNHLYFYWYRQILGQKVEFLVSFYNNEISEKSEIFDDQFSVERPDGSNFTLKIRSTKLEDSAMYFCASSEESELITYEQYFGPGTRLTVT.

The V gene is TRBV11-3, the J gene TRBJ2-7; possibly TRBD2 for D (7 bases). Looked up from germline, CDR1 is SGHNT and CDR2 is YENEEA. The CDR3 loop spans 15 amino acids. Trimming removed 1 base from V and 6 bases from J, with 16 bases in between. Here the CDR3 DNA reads TGTGCCAGCAGCTTAGGAGGGGGAGGGCCGATCGAGCAGTACTTC. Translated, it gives CASSLGGGGPIEQYF.